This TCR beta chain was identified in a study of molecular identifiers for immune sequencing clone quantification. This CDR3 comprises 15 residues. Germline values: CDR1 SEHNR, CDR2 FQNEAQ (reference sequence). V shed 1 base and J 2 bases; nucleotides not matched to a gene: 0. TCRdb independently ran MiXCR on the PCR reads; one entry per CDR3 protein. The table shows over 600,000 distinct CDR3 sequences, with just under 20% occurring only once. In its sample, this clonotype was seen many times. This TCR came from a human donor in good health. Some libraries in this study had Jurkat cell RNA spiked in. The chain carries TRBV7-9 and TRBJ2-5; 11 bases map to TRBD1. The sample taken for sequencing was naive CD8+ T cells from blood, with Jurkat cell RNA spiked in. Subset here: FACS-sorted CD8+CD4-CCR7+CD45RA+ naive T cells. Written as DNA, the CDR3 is TGTGCCAGCAGCTTAGGGGACAGGGGGCAAGAGACCCAGTACTTC. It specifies CASSLGDRGQETQYF.